These 12 T cell receptor beta chains came from one sample sequenced in a study of cytomegalovirus exposure and HLA in healthy donors. Profiled with immunoSEQ multiplex PCR; TCRdb holds only in-frame clones, not every one. The sample has under 200,000 clones; about nine tenths are singletons. The sequenced sample was PBMCs. These receptors were collected from a woman younger than 30 in good health and CMV-seropositive.

The chain uses TRBV10-1 and TRBJ2-1; TRBD1 aligns across 7 bases. The germline gives CDR1 WNHNN, CDR2 SYGVQD (reference sequence). V shed 4 bases, J shed 14 bases, and the junction held 11 bases outside the gene matches. The CDR3 contains 13 residues. The CDR3 DNA is TGCGCCAGCAGTGGGTCGGAAAAGGGGGCGAAGTTCTTC. Translated: CASSGSEKGAKFF.

The chain recombines TRBV9 with TRBJ2-2; 10 nucleotides line up with TRBD2. The CDR3 sequence is 16 residues long. The J segment lost 2 bases and the V segment lost 5 bases, leaving 6 bases of the junction unmatched. Germline V CDR1 and CDR2: SGDLS, YYNGEE. The CDR3, as DNA: TGTGCCAGCAGTCATCCTAGCGGGGGAAACACCGGGGAGCTGTTTTTT. Translated: CASSHPSGGNTGELFF.

The chain carries TRBV7-9 and TRBJ2-2; D unclear. Germline CDR1 reads SEHNR; CDR2 reads FQNEAQ (reference sequence). Between the trimmed V and J ends, which lost 1 base and 6 bases, there was a span of 12 bases. This CDR3 spans 15 amino acids. CDR3 DNA: TGTGCCAGCAGCTTAGTTGGCCCTGCTGCCGGGGAGCTGTTTTTT. Protein product: CASSLVGPAAGELFF. Supplemented by reference TRBV7-9 and TRBJ2-2, the full variable domain reads DTGVSQNPRHKITKRGQNVTFRCDPISEHNRLYWYRQTLGQGPEFLTYFQNEAQLEKSRLLSDRFSAERPKGSFSTLEIQRTEQGDSAMYLCASSLVGPAAGELFFGEGSRLTVL.

The rearrangement uses TRBV9 and TRBJ1-3; 8 bases agree with TRBD1. CDR1 SGDLS and CDR2 YYNGEE come from the germline V gene. V lost 0 bases to trimming and J lost 3 bases; unmatched junction nucleotides: 8. The CDR3 sequence is 17 residues long. This CDR3 is CASSVEGTGLYGNTIYF. The CDR3, as DNA: TGTGCCAGCAGCGTAGAGGGGACAGGTTTATATGGAAACACCATATATTTT.

This rearrangement joins TRBV9 to TRBJ2-5, with TRBD2 matching over 10 bases. The CDR3 length is 18 residues. The V segment lost 0 bases and the J segment 2 bases; nucleotides outside the gene matches: 10. The germline CDR1 and CDR2 sequences are SGDLS and YYNGEE. The CDR3 DNA follows: TGTGCCAGCAGCGTAGCTTCCGGGACTAGCGTACATCAAGAGACCCAGTACTTC. It codes for CASSVASGTSVHQETQYF. The full variable domain, its missing parts supplied by reference TRBV9 and TRBJ2-5, is DSGVTQTPKHLITATGQRVTLRCSPRSGDLSVYWYQQSLDQGLQFLIQYYNGEERAKGNILERFSAQQFPDLHSELNLSSLELGDSALYFCASSVASGTSVHQETQYFGPGTRLLVL.

The chain carries TRBV5-1 and TRBJ1-1; TRBD1 matches at 8 bases. The CDR3 consists of 16 residues. V gave up 4 bases and J gave up 5 bases; unmatched junction bases: 13. Germline CDR1 reads SGHRS; CDR2 reads YFSETQ. The CDR3 spells CASSRDLDRAGTEAFF. In DNA form, the CDR3 reads TGCGCCAGCAGCCGAGACTTGGACAGGGCGGGTACTGAAGCTTTCTTT.

This clone was observed a handful of times. The chain carries TRBV5-1 and TRBJ2-7; 8 bases are a match to TRBD1. The CDR3 sequence is 14 residues long. J gave up 5 bases and V 7 bases, and 11 bases lay outside the gene matches. Germline CDR1 SGHRS, CDR2 YFSETQ. This CDR3 is CASGSIQGGNEQYF. In DNA, the CDR3 is TGCGCCAGCGGATCCATACAGGGGGGCAACGAGCAGTACTTC.

The chain employs TRBV28 and TRBJ2-7; D gene ambiguous. Germline V gene data show CDR1 as MDHEN and CDR2 as SYDVKM. V gave up 4 bases and J gave up 2 bases, with 9 bases separating them. The CDR3 runs to 13 residues. The CDR3 DNA is TGTGCCAGCAGTTCGGGTCTCACCTACGAGCAGTACTTC. Protein sequence: CASSSGLTYEQYF.

The chain employs TRBV4-1 and TRBJ2-5, with D tentatively TRBD2 (6 bases). Germline V CDR1 and CDR2: MGHRA, YSYEKL. The CDR3 is 14 residues long. Trimming removed 1 base from V and 3 bases from J, with 9 bases in between. CDR3 region: CASSQGSGEETQYF. As DNA, the CDR3 is TGCGCCAGCAGCCAAGGTTCGGGAGAAGAGACCCAGTACTTC.

With respect to this clone: Compared with germline, one end of the junction differs, possibly owing to a read error. This chain uses TRBV19 with TRBJ2-7; 7 nucleotides match TRBD1. Looked up from germline, CDR1 is LNHDA and CDR2 is SQIVND (reference sequence). There are 14 residues in the CDR3. The chain's CDR3 is CASTETGTSDEQYF. The CDR3 DNA sequence: TGTGCCAGTACCGAGACAGGGACCTCCGACGAGCAGTACTTC.

For the CDR3, the DNA is TGTGCCAGCAGGAAAACAGGGGGTCGGGCGAGTGGCTACACCTTC. Encoded protein: CASRKTGGRASGYTF. The gene calls are TRBV2 and TRBJ1-2; TRBD1 aligns across 8 bases. Germline V gives CDR1 SNHLY, CDR2 FYNNEI. V shed 6 bases, J shed 7 bases, and the junction held 13 bases outside the gene matches. This CDR3 is 15 amino acids long.

The chain carries TRBV7-2 and TRBJ2-5; TRBD2 is a possible D gene (6 bases). The CDR3 loop spans 14 amino acids. V lost 6 bases and J lost 1, with 12 bases in between. Germline V gives CDR1 SGHTA, CDR2 FQGNSA. The CDR3 bases are TGTGCCAGCAGGCCTACTAGCAGCCAAGAGACCCAGTACTTC. This encodes CASRPTSSQETQYF.